This TCR beta chain was observed in a study of T cell responses to AZD1222 COVID-19 vaccine. Regarding the study as a whole: Among vaccine-associated CD4 TCRs, coverage spanned spike, with dominance at 160-218 and 743-854. Regions left unmutated in variants are reportedly the target of nearly half of spike-specific TCRs.

TCRdb's copy holds only in-frame clones and misses some; the assay was immunoSEQ multiplex PCR. This table has some 130,000 clones, approximately 91% appearing once. A word on this clone: Its antigen is unknown.

The CDR3 runs to 12 residues. V dropped 5 bases and J dropped 8; count of bases not matched to a gene: 4. Germline V gene lookup returns CDR1 SGHVS and CDR2 FQNEAQ. The receptor was derived from an adult in good health. The chain is built from TRBV7-8 and TRBJ1-1; 8 nucleotides agree with TRBD1. This specimen was peripheral blood, taken on day 0 of AZD1222 vaccination. Here the CDR3 DNA reads TGTGCCAGCAGCGGACAGGGTTACGAAGCTTTCTTT. Its protein is CASSGQGYEAFF.